This TCR beta chain was sequenced in a study of blood T cells in healthy people across ages (dated by TCRdb to the mid-2010s). In terms of the full investigation: In model experiments, template switching captured about one uniquely barcoded TCR beta cDNA molecule for every two T cells. Age-related changes in TCR beta repertoire diversity were measured in the study by deep sequencing normalized with unique cDNA molecular identifiers. The donors were divided into four age groups: young (average roughly 15 years), middle-aged (under 40), aged (about 61) and long-lived (about 79). The study analyzed two additional independent replicas of 1 million unique cDNA reads from the same blood draw for two donors, one aged 18 to 29 and one aged 80 or older.

The roughly 39 donors, aged roughly 6 to 95 years, were systemically healthy Caucasian individuals from Russia. About 9.1 milliliters of peripheral blood were collected from each donor into EDTA-treated Vacutainer tubes. Ficoll-Paque density-gradient centrifugation was used to isolate PBMCs, with at least 7 million obtained per sample. Trizol reagent was used to extract total RNA from the PBMCs, yielding at least 5.5 micrograms per sample. The percentages of naive CD45RAhigh/CD27high T cells were determined by flow cytometry on a PBMC aliquot from every donor. Regarding this clonotype: It has no known antigen specificity. Qualities for individual bases were not recorded, and no much larger clone is one base off.

The CDR3 numbers 15 residues from cysteine through phenylalanine. Just CDR3 DNA is preserved here, 45 bases in frame from base 1. V is reduced by 7 bases and J by 4 bases, leaving a spacing of 19 bases between them. Study-wide conclusions, independent of this receptor: Estimates of total diversity based on one million sequenced T cells were considered lower bounds and underestimates. Observed TCR beta diversity per million T cells fell roughly linearly with age, and a significant reduction was already apparent by age roughly 40. Because profiling used bulk unsorted PBMCs, naive and antigen-experienced compartments could not be compared conclusively. Observed TCR beta diversity correlated strongly with the percentage of naive T cells measured by flow cytometry. The CMV infection status of donors was not known, potentially confounding age-related changes in expanded clonotypes. The long-lived group showed more naive CD4+ T cells, fewer expanded clones and increased TCR diversity than the aged group, suggesting age selection.

Libraries were built with 5' RACE. Sequencing took place on an Illumina HiSeq 2500. The second PCR ran for roughly 7 to 11 cycles and used a J-beta primer mix along with a sample-barcoded 5' primer. A unique molecular identifier was introduced onto each TCR beta cDNA molecule by a template-switch 5' adaptor carrying 12 random nucleotides. At least 2.5 million CDR3-containing paired-end reads were obtained from each sample. First-strand cDNA was synthesized from all RNA with the Mint cDNA synthesis kit, primed by a TRBC-specific oligonucleotide. All cDNA was treated with uracil-DNA glycosylase and then went through a first 18-cycle PCR with the universal primers M1SS and BC2_uni_R. As for the original processing: Normalization of each sample was performed by random selection of 1 million high-quality reads, each carrying a distinct molecular identifier. Instead of being binned into consensus sequences, reads that shared molecular identifiers were thrown out. MiTCR, set to a Q25 quality threshold and the strictest error-elimination algorithm, was used for CDR3 identification, clonotype clustering and error correction. Lower-bound total TCR beta diversity was estimated with a nonparametric unseen species model using Euler transformation. The public reads were quality trimmed at Q25 with fastp and then assembled into clones with MiXCR by TCRdb, keeping productive beta chains. A single entry per CDR3 protein holds the most common genes and DNA from its merged rows. TCRdb's processing, not the authors', yielded these V and J calls. In this sample the table shows 750,000 to 950,000 distinct CDR3 sequences, 29% of which occur a single time. The top ten clones comprise more than 8.5% of the sample.

In addition, the sample was reused for a study of T cells of mothers and their children. As the second publication notes: Donors were nine systemically healthy Caucasian individuals: three mothers and their six children. cDNA synthesis consumed the entire amount of extracted RNA, loaded at approximately 1.6 ug RNA in each 15 ul reaction. Sample barcodes and 2-4 random nucleotides were added via the M1S primer in the second PCR. Each mother yielded over 8.5 million TCR beta CDR3 reads and each child about 3 million reads. Thymic selection shapes the output of TCR recombination in a similar way in related and unrelated pairs, and inherited differences have a minor effect. Normalized repertoire overlap was always slightly but never significantly higher in related than unrelated mother-child pairs. With a sensitivity of 90 to 100 clones per million clonotypes, no persistent microchimeric T cell clones were detected. Deep NGS was used in the study to compare the TCR beta repertoires of mothers and children and to look for features that separate related mother-child pairs from unrelated individuals. On average, the children were about 10 +/- 4 years old, while the mothers were around 42 +/- 4 years old. Libraries were sequenced on Illumina HiSeq 2000 with 100+100 nt paired-end reads after adapter ligation with NEBNext reagents. To prevent cross-contamination, the mother and child libraries were prepared one month apart and sequenced in separate runs. Between roughly 450,000 and 2,200,000 distinct TCR beta clonotypes were identified per donor. Naive TCR beta clonotypes were estimated from low-frequency clonotypes matched to each donor's FACS-determined naive share, without sorting.

Sequenced input: blood. The chain employs TRBV12-3 or TRBV12-4 and TRBJ1-1; possibly the D gene is TRBD1, per 6 matching bases. The receptor comes from a woman aged 35 to 49 in good health. The DNA reads as follows: TGTGCCAGCACCAAGGGGGGGGCGGTCGGCACTGAAGCTTTCTTT. This sequence encodes CASTKGGAVGTEAFF.